The rows below give T cell receptor beta chains drawn from one sample of a study of T-cell memory formation after mild COVID-19. TCRdb itself ran the 5' RACE reads through MiXCR, one entry per CDR3 protein. The sample lists 150,000 to 200,000 distinct CDR3 sequences; about 15% were seen once. Sequencing used PBMCs or a T cell subset sorted from them (not recorded which). The receptors were gathered from an adult woman who had mild COVID-19 (a few samples of this study predate the infection). Cell type and time point are not known. Each CDR3 is given with its conserved first and last residue. Each record gives: CDR3 protein, CDR3 DNA, J gene, D gene, clone size, V gene. A D gene is named only where the DNA matches it firmly. Expanded clones are given a class, and other clones once, few, many or no size at all.

CASSLQGGSNTGELFF,TGTGCCAGCAGCCTACAAGGAGGATCGAACACCGGGGAGCTGTTTTTT,TRBJ2-2,NA,few,TRBV7-6
CASSLDTPKGLLNYNEQFF,TGTGCCAGCAGCTTAGATACTCCTAAGGGTCTTCTCAACTACAATGAGCAGTTCTTC,TRBJ2-1,NA,NA,TRBV11-2
CASSFRGENTEAFF,TGCGCCAGCAGCTTTAGGGGAGAAAACACTGAAGCTTTCTTT,TRBJ1-1,NA,few,TRBV5-1
CASSQEGVGLGQPQHF,TGTGCCAGCAGCCAAGAAGGGGTGGGGTTAGGTCAGCCCCAGCATTTT,TRBJ1-5,NA,NA,TRBV3-1
CATAWGGQGSKETQYF,TGTGCCACCGCCTGGGGGGGCCAGGGGTCCAAAGAGACCCAGTACTTC,TRBJ2-5,NA,many,TRBV24-1
CAGRTSGSYEQYF,TGTGCCGGGAGGACTAGCGGTTCCTACGAGCAGTACTTC,TRBJ2-7,TRBD2,many,TRBV5-4
CASSYASGGLKGYEQYF,TGTGCCAGCAGTTACGCCTCAGGGGGCCTTAAGGGCTACGAGCAGTACTTC,TRBJ2-7,TRBD1,few,TRBV6-5
CASSWKGGLTYGYTF,TGTGCCAGCTCATGGAAAGGGGGGCTGACTTATGGCTACACCTTC,TRBJ1-2,NA,NA,TRBV27
CASSRGGGGQGAGNTIYF,TGCGCCAGCAGTCGTGGGGGAGGGGGACAGGGCGCTGGAAACACCATATATTTT,TRBJ1-3,TRBD1,NA,TRBV4-1
CASSLGTANYGYTF,TGTGCCAGCAGCTTGGGGACAGCTAACTATGGCTACACCTTC,TRBJ1-2,NA,few,TRBV5-6
CASSLGQDSNQPQHF,TGCGCCAGCAGCTTGGGACAGGACAGCAATCAGCCCCAGCATTTT,TRBJ1-5,NA,few,TRBV5-1
CASSLEGQTFYEQYF,TGCGCCAGCAGCTTGGAGGGTCAGACCTTCTACGAGCAGTACTTC,TRBJ2-7,NA,few,TRBV5-1
CASRKDKNTGELFF,TGTGCCAGCAGGAAGGACAAGAACACCGGGGAGCTGTTTTTT,TRBJ2-2,NA,NA,TRBV12-3/TRBV12-4
CGGGEAYEQYF,TGCGGGGGCGGGGAGGCCTACGAGCAGTACTTC,TRBJ2-7,NA,few,TRBV29-1